The clone carrying this T cell receptor (beta chain) was seen ten or more times. The antigen remains undetermined. Sample barcodes and UMIs were carried by the TCR alpha and TCR beta cDNA libraries that 5'RACE generated with constant-segment primers. Using its own MiXCR run on the 5' RACE reads, TCRdb lists one record per CDR3 protein. Here the sample spans tens of thousands of distinct CDR3 sequences, approximately 8% being singletons. This specimen comes from a study of T-cell memory formation after mild COVID-19. Looked up from germline, CDR1 is SGHRS and CDR2 is YFSETQ. This CDR3 has 14 amino acids. V was clipped by 5 bases and J by 5 bases; unmatched bases: 7. General study results and limits: Unconfirmed was the SARS-CoV-2 specificity of second-wave clones that peaked on day 37.

The sequence was collected from a man between 18 and 29 years old who had mild COVID-19 (a few samples of this study predate the infection). Cell type and time point are not known. Sequencing was carried out using PBMCs or a T cell subset sorted from them (not recorded which). This chain joins TRBV5-1 and TRBJ2-1, with 7 positions matching TRBD2. In DNA form, the CDR3 reads TGCGCCAGCAGAGACGCCGGGACTAACAATGAGCAGTTCTTC. Its translation: CASRDAGTNNEQFF.